Ten or more counts support the clone carrying this T cell receptor (beta chain). Antigen: not known. The source of the sample is a study of T cell repertoires in cytomegalovirus infection. About the study: Public TCR beta signature analysis indicated the presence of both CMV infection and matching HLA type. Study findings and constraints: Frequencies of public TCR beta families were cumulated, and this identified carriers of CMV plus the relevant HLA. The ex vivo response was dominated by HLA-C-restricted CMV-specific TCR beta clonotypes.

TCRdb called the reads again in MiXCR, with one record for every CDR3 protein. The sample gives about 530,000 distinct CDR3 sequences, about 25% of which show up once; over 10% is in the top ten. Germline loops: CDR1 MNHNS, CDR2 SASEGT. The CDR3 consists of 14 residues. Trimming cost V 8 bases and J 4 bases, with 15 bases left between them. The source is a human donor in good health (CMV status not recorded). Some clones in this sample may be carry-over from other donors' samples. This rearrangement joins TRBV6-1 to TRBJ2-1; a possible D gene is TRBD2 (6 bases). Sequencing used PBMCs. CDR3 in DNA: TGTGCCAGCTCCCCCCCGGGGAGGTACAATGAGCAGTTCTTC. It encodes CASSPPGRYNEQFF.